This record looks at one TCR beta chain sequence and its context. Clones were read by immunoSEQ multiplex PCR, and TCRdb kept only the in-frame ones, dropping some. The sample contains under 150,000 clones, 85% to 95% of which appear only once. This CDR3 is 15 amino acids long. Trimming pared 4 bases from V and 0 bases from J, leaving 11 bases between. The V gene's germline CDR1 is SGDLS and CDR2 YYNGEE. The data stem from a study of OX40 agonist ivuxolimab in advanced cancers. The TCR originated in an adult with an advanced solid tumor such as melanoma, head and neck, liver or kidney cancer. This specimen was CD4+ or CD8+ T cells sorted from blood, taken in a trial of the OX40 agonist ivuxolimab. V and J are TRBV9 and TRBJ1-3; unclear D gene. CDR3 sequence reads: CASSRRRFSGNTIYF. CDR3 nucleotides: TGTGCCAGCAGCCGGAGGAGGTTCTCTGGAAACACCATATATTTT.